This T cell receptor beta chain was observed in a study of cytomegalovirus exposure and HLA in healthy donors. The PCR used 60 Vbeta and 13 Jbeta primers. The method was immunoSEQ multiplex PCR; TCRdb's version includes in-frame clones alone and lacks a portion of them. The top ten clones hold 4.3% of a sample with roughly 140,000 clones, roughly 80% of them seen once. Trimming took 6 bases from V and 3 from J; bases not matched to a gene: 7. The germline V gene has CDR1 SNHLY and CDR2 FYNNEI. The CDR3 spans 15 residues. This receptor was obtained from a woman aged 40-49 years in good health and CMV-seropositive. The sequencing sample was made of PBMCs. The V and J genes are TRBV2 and TRBJ2-7; 11 nucleotides align to TRBD2. The CDR3 is CASSLGLAVSYEQYF. In nucleotides, the CDR3 is TGTGCCAGCAGCCTGGGACTAGCGGTCAGCTACGAGCAGTACTTC.